The clone carrying this T cell receptor (beta chain) appeared once. The data were taken from a study of shared clonotypes between healthy human individuals. Only in-frame clones appear in the TCRdb table, and some are missing; sequencing was by immunoSEQ multiplex PCR. The sample consists of roughly 720,000 clones, 90% of them appearing once. The J segment lost 2 bases and the V segment lost 3 bases, leaving 4 bases of the junction unmatched. CDR3 length equals 15 residues. CDR1 and CDR2 from the germline V gene are SGHRS and YFSETQ. Sample: memory CD8+ T cells from PBMCs. Regarding subset: CD45RO+ cells pooled with CCR7-negative TemRA cells. The chain carries TRBV5-1 and TRBJ1-3; 8 bases fit TRBD1. This sequence was found in a man aged 18 to 30 in good health. Some clones in this sample may be carry-over from other donors' samples. The CDR3 DNA is TGCGCCAGCAGCTCGGACAGGGTGCCTGGAAACACCATATATTTT. Amino acids: CASSSDRVPGNTIYF.